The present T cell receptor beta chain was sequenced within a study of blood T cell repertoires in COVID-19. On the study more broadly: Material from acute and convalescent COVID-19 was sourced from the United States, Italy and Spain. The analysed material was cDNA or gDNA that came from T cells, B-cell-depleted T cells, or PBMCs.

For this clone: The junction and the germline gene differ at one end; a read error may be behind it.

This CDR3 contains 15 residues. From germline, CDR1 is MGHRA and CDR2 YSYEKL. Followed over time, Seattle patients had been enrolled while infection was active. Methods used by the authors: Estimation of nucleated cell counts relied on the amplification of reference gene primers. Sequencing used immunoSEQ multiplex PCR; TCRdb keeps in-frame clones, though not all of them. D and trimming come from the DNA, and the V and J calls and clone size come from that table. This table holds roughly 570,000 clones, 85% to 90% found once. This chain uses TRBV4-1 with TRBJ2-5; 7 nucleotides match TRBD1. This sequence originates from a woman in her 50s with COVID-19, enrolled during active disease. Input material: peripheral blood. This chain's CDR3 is CASSQELDKGAVRHF. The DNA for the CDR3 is TGCGCCAGCAGCCAAGAGTTGGACAAGGGGGCGGTAAGGCACTTC.